This T cell receptor (beta chain) was retrieved from a study of shared clonotypes between healthy human individuals. Findings and caveats of the study: The study generally estimated greater richness for naive than memory subsets.

As for this clone: The antigen is unknown.

Method: immunoSEQ multiplex PCR; TCRdb's copy keeps in-frame clones and lacks some. The sample lists about 650,000 clones; around 95% were seen once. Terminally differentiated effector memory CD45RA+ cells were left out of the naive CD8 fraction, which was CD45RO-negative and positively selected for CCR7. With 0 bases removed from V and 5 bases from J, the gap between germline ends came to 8 bases. Germline V CDR1 and CDR2: MNHEY, SMNVEV (reference sequence). The CDR3 totals 14 residues. The chain combines TRBV27 with TRBJ2-1; D is unresolved. The sequence derives from a young woman in good health. Sequenced: naive CD8+ T cells sorted from blood. CDR3 in DNA: TGTGCCAGCAGTTTATCGTTAGTCCACAATGAGCAGTTCTTC. Its protein is CASSLSLVHNEQFF.